This T cell receptor (beta chain) was retrieved from a study of breast tumors, draining lymph nodes, adjacent tissues. The CDR3 extends over 18 amino acids. The germline V gene encodes CDR1 MNHEY and CDR2 SVGEGT. Trimming removed 2 bases from V and 5 bases from J; junction bases left unmatched: 13. Turning to this clonotype: Its specificity is not known.

Via MiXCR, TCRdb re-called the multiplex PCR reads, giving one row per CDR3 protein. This sample has some 250,000 distinct CDR3 sequences, with less than 45% found just once. Study conclusions and caveats: Data only fit, rather than demonstrated, lymph node origin of most tumor T cells.

Axillary draining lymph nodes of breast cancer patients supplied the node samples. V and J are TRBV6-2 or TRBV6-3 and TRBJ2-3; the match to TRBD1 covers 10 bases. This receptor was obtained from a female donor with breast cancer. Some clones in this sample may be carry-over from other donors' samples. Sequencing was performed on axillary lymph node tissue. This CDR3 reads CASSYLPGQGKRQDTQYF. CDR3 DNA sequence: TGTGCCAGCAGTTACCTTCCGGGACAGGGGAAACGGCAAGATACGCAGTATTTT.